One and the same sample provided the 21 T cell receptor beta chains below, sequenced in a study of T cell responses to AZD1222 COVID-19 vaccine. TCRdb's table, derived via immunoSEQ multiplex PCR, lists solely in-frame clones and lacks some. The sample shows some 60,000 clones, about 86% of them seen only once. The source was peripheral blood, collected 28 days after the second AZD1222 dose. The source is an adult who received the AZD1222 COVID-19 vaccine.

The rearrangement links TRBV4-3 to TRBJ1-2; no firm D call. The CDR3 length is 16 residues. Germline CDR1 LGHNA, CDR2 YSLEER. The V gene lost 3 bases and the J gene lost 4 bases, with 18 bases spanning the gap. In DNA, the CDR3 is TGCGCCAGCAGCCACCTTGGCCTGGACTCGGGCTATGGCTACACCTTC. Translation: CASSHLGLDSGYGYTF.

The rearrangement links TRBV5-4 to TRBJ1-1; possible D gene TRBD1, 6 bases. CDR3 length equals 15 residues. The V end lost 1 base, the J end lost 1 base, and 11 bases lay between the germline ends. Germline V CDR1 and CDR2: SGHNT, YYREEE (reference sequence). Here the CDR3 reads CASSLQDSRNTEAFF. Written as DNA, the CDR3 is TGTGCCAGCAGCTTGCAGGACAGCCGGAACACTGAAGCTTTCTTT.

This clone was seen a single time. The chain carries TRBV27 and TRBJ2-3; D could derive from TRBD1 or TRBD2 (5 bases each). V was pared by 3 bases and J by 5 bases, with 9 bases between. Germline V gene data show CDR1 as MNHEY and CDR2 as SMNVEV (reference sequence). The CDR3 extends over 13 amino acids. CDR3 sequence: CASSLRGEDTQYF. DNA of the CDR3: TGTGCCAGCAGTTTGAGGGGAGAAGATACGCAGTATTTT.

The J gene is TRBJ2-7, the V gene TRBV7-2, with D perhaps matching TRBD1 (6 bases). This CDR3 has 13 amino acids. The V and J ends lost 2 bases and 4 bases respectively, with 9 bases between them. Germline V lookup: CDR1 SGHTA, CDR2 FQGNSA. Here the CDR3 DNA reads TGTGCCAGCAGCTTAAGGACAGCATACGAGCAGTACTTC. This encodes CASSLRTAYEQYF.

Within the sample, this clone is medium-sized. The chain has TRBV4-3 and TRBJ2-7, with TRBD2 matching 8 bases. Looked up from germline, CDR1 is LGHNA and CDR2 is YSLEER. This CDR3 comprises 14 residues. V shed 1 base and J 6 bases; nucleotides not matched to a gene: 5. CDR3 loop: CASSQGGRLGEQYF. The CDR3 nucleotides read TGCGCCAGCAGCCAAGGCGGGAGGCTTGGCGAGCAGTACTTC.

As DNA, the CDR3 is TGTGCCAGCGGGCCACAGGGACTCGGCTACAATGAGCAGTTCTTC. This sequence encodes CASGPQGLGYNEQFF. The chain employs TRBV19 and TRBJ2-1; either TRBD1 or TRBD2 may fit D (6 bases each). This CDR3 is 15 amino acids long. Germline CDR1 and CDR2: LNHDA and SQIVND (reference sequence). V gave up 9 bases and J gave up 3 bases, with 18 bases separating them.

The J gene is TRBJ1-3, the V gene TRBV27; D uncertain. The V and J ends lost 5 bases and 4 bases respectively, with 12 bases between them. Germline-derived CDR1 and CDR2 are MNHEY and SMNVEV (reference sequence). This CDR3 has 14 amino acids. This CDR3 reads CASSPRGGGNTIYF. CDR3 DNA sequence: TGTGCCAGCAGTCCTCGGGGTGGGGGAAACACCATATATTTT.

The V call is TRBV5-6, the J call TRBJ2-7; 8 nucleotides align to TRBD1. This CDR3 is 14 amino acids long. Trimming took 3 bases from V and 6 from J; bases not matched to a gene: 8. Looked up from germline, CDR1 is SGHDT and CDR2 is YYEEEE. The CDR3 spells CASSWMTGAAEQYF. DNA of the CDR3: TGTGCCAGCAGCTGGATGACAGGGGCCGCCGAGCAGTACTTC.

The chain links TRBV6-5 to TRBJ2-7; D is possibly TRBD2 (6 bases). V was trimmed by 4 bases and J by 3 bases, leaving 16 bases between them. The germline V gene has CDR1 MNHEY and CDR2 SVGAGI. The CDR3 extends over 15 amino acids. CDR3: CASSSFPGLLYEQYF. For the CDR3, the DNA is TGTGCCAGCAGTTCCTTCCCGGGACTGCTCTACGAGCAGTACTTC.

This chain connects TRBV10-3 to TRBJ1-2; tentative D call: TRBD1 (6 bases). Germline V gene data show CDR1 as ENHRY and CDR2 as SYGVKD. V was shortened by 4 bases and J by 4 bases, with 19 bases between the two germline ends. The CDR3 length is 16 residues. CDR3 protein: CAISGGGRGNSYGYTF. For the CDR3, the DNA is TGTGCCATCAGTGGCGGAGGCAGGGGTAACAGCTATGGCTACACCTTC.

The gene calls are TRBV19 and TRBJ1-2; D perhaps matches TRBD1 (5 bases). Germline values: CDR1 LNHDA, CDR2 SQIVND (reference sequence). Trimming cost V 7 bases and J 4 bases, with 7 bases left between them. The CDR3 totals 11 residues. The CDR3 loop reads CASTGFYGYTF. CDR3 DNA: TGTGCCAGTACAGGGTTCTATGGCTACACCTTC.

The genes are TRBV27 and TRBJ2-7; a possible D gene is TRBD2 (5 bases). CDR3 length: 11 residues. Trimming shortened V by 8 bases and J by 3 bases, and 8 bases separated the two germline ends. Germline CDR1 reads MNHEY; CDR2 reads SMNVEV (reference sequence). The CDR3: CASGEGYEQYF. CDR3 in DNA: TGTGCCAGCGGTGAGGGCTACGAGCAGTACTTC.

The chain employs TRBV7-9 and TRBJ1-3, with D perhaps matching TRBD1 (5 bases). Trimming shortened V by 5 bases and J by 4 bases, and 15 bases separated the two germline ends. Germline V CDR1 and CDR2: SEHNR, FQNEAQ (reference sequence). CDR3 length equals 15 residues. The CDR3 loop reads CASSLGSGDGNTIYF. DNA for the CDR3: TGTGCCAGCAGCCTAGGGTCCGGGGACGGAAACACCATATATTTT.

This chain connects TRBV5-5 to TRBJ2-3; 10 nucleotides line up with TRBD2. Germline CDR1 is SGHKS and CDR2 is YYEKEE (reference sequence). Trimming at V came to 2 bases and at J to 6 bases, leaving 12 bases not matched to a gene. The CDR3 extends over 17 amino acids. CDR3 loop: CASSLGLAEAGGDTQYF. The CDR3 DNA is TGTGCCAGCAGCTTAGGACTAGCGGAAGCTGGGGGCGATACGCAGTATTTT.

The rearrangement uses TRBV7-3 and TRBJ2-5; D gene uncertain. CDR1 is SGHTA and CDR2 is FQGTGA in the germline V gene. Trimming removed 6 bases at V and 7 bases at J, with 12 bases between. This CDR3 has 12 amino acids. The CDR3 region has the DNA TGTGCCAGCAGTGGAGCCTCTCCGACCCAGTACTTC. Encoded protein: CASSGASPTQYF.

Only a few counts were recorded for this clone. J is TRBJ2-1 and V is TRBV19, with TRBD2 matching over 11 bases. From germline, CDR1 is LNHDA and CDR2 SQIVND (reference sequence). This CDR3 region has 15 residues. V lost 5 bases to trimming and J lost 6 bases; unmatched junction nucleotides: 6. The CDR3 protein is CASSLTSGAPNEQFF. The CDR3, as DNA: TGTGCCAGTAGTCTGACTAGCGGGGCGCCCAATGAGCAGTTCTTC.

The CDR3 sequence: CASSKTGTSGSDEQFF. The CDR3 coding sequence is TGTGCCAGTAGTAAAACCGGGACTAGCGGGAGCGATGAGCAGTTCTTC. This rearrangement joins TRBV19 to TRBJ2-1, with 14 bases matching TRBD2. This CDR3 contains 16 residues. V gave up 4 bases and J gave up 8 bases; unmatched junction bases: 7. Germline CDR1 LNHDA, CDR2 SQIVND (reference sequence).

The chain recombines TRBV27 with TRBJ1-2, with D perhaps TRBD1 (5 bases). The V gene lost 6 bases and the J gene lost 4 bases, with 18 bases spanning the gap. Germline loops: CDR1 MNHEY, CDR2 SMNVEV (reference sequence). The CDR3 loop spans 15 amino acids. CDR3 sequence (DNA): TGTGCCAGCAGGAAGGGACCAGATCCAGTCTATGGCTACACCTTC. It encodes CASRKGPDPVYGYTF.

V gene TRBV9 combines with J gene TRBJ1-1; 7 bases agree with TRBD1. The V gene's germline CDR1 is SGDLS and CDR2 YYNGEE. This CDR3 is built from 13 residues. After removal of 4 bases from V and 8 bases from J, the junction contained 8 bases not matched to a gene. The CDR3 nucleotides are TGTGCCAGCAGCCCCGAGGTGGACAGGGAAGCTTTCTTT. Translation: CASSPEVDREAFF.

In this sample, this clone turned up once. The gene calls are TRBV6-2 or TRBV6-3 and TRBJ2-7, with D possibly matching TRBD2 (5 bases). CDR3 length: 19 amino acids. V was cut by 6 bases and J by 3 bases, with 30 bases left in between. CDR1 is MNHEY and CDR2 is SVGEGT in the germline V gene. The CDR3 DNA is TGTGCCAGCAGCCCACTAAAGAGCGGACTGGGAATTCGCAACTACGAGCAGTACTTC. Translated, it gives CASSPLKSGLGIRNYEQYF.

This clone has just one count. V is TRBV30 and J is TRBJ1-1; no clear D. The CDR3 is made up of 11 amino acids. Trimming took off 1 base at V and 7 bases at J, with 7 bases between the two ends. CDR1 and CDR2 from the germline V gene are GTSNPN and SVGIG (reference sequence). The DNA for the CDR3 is TGTGCCTGGAGTGAGTATGGTGAAGCTTTCTTT. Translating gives CAWSEYGEAFF.